What follows is one TCR beta chain and its context. Its antigen is not yet known. No per-base quality is available; no much larger clone lies one base away. The sample comes from a study of shared clonotypes between healthy human individuals (TCRdb year 2020). In the study overall: Two women and three men aged 18 to 49 years were included in the cohort. To estimate repertoire size and how much clonotypes are shared between individuals, the study performed deep sequencing of blood TCR repertoires from roughly five healthy adults. Different laboratories and diverse techniques were used to prepare libraries and sequence TCR repertoires, to increase sequencing depth and limit assay-specific biases. Per donor, three plates each were used for CD4 naive and CD4 memory, two for CD8 naive, and one for CD8 memory. Between about 0.85 and 10 billion PBMCs per donor were obtained by leukapheresis.

CDR1 and CDR2 were assigned from the germline V gene as SGHTA and FQGNSA. A distance of 14 bases separates the germline ends of V and J, which lose 5 bases and 1 base respectively. From the cysteine through the phenylalanine, the CDR3 covers 15 amino acids. Of all the DNA, just the CDR3 is kept, 45 bases in frame from base 1. The donors were healthy, HIV-negative adults with no recently reported acute infections or vaccinations. Only Caucasian adults living in Nashville, Tennessee, USA were represented among the donors. CD4+ T cells were enriched by magnetic negative selection; naive cells were then positively selected on CD45RA, and the negative fraction formed the memory subset. Blood was collected by leukapheresis, and PBMCs were isolated by Ficoll-Histopaque density gradient centrifugation and then cryopreserved in liquid nitrogen vapor phase. Analytical flow cytometry was used to check the purity and quantity of each magnetically sorted T cell population. Genomic DNA was isolated from each sorted fraction and quantified by UV absorbance on a Nanodrop 2000c.

Using the deep immunoSEQ assay, TCR CDR3 regions were amplified from genomic DNA by multiplex PCR. Extracted genomic DNA from each cell subset was distributed evenly across all wells of several immunoSEQ 96-well plates, and each plate was treated as a replicate. Each replicate PCR for sorted subsets received around 0.2 ug genomic DNA, equal to about 30,000 T cell genomes. Purified libraries were measured with a Qubit 3.0 fluorometer, size-checked on a Bioanalyzer 2100, and measured again with the KAPA Library Quantification kit. Every immunoSEQ 96-well plate was sequenced on a separate single-read 150-cycle Illumina NextSeq 550 flow cell. Under the source paper's analysis protocol: The immunoSEQ output contained only junctional sequences without quality scores, so filtering could not match that applied to full-length reads. Sequences were annotated with PyIR, a Python wrapper for IgBLAST v1.9, using IMGT germline references to assign V/J genes and CDR3. Reads with weak V/J assignments (E-value above 1e-6), missing CDR3, stop codons, out-of-frame junctions, or ambiguous translated residues were removed. V3J clonotypes were defined by identical inferred V gene, J gene, and CDR3 amino acid sequence. Percentage overlap between repertoires was computed as shared unique clonotypes divided by the size of the smaller repertoire. Richness of each repertoire was evaluated using RTK rarefaction, the Chao1 estimator, and Recon v2.1 estimates of unobserved clonotypes. Generation probabilities for all TCRbeta clonotypes obtained by the gDNA method from a handful of donors were computed using OLGA. As stored in TCRdb, this immuneACCESS dataset retains in-frame rearrangements with V and J assigned. A fraction of the clones does not appear; measured against another copy, unresolved V genes explain less than half of the discrepancy, and the remainder lacks a known reason. That table gives V, J and clone size, and the DNA gave D and trimming. This sample gives approximately 2,300,000 clones in total; roughly 92% of them show up just once. The ten largest clones take up 0.37% of the sample.

Broader findings and caveats from the paper: Higher generation probabilities were observed for clonotypes shared by all four sorted-subset donors than for non-shared clonotypes. Naive subsets generally had larger estimated clonotype richness than memory subsets did. Across a handful of donors, approximately 4.6% of naive CD4, roughly 3.8% of naive CD8, about 2.3% of memory CD4, and approximately 0.4% of memory CD8 clonotypes were shared. Pairwise subsampling led to the expectation that sequencing depth would affect the degree of clonotype sharing among donors. Sampling was restricted to blood, and TCR repertoires in tissue are likely to differ from TCR repertoires in blood. Because the study included only a small number of donors, the genetic and exposure-history diversity represented was limited. Even with the large sequencing depth, rarefaction of the sorted-subset datasets indicated that sequencing was incomplete.

The chain employs TRBV7-2 and TRBJ2-5, with no confidently assigned D gene. The specimen was naive CD4+ T cells from PBMCs. This specimen's cell subset or site label, per the study, means: CD45RA+ positively selected. This clonotype was obtained from a man aged 18-30 years in good health. Some clones in this sample may be carry-over from other donors' samples. Read as DNA, the sequence is TGTGCCAGCAGCGACCAACCAAGGAGCCAAGAGACCCAGTACTTC. It translates as CASSDQPRSQETQYF.